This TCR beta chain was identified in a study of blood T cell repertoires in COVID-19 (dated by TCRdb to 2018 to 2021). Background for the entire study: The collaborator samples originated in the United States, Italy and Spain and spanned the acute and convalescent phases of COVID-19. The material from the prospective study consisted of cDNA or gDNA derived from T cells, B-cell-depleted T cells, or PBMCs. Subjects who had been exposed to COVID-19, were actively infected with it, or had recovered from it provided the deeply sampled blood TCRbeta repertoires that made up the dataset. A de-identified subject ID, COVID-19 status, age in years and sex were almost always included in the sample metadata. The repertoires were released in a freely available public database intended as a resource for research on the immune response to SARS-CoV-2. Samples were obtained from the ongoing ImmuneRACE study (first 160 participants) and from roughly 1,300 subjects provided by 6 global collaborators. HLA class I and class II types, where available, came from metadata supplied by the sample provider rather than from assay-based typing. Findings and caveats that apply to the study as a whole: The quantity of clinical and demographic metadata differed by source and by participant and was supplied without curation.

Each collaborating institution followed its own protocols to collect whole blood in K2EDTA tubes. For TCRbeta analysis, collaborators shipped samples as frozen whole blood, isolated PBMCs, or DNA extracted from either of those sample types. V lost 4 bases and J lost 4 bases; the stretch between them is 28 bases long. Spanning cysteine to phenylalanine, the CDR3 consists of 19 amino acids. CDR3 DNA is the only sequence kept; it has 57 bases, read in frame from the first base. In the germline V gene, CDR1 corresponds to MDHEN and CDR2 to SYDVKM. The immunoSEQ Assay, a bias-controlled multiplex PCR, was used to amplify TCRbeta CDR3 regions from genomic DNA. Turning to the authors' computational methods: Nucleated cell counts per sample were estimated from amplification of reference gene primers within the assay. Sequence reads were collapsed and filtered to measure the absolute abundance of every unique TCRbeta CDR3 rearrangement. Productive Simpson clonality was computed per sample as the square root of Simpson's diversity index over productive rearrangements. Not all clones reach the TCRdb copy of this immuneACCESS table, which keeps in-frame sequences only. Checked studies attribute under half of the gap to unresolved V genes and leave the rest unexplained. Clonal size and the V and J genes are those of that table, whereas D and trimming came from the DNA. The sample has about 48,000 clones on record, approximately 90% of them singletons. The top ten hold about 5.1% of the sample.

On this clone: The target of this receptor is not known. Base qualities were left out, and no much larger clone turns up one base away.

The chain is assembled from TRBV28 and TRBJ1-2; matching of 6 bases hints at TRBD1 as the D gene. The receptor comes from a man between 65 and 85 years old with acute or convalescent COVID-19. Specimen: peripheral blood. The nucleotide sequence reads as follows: TGTGCCAGCAGTTCCCCCCCTAACTCTGGACAGAATCAAGTCTATGGCTACACCTTC. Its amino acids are CASSSPPNSGQNQVYGYTF.